This is a list of T cell receptor beta chains from one sample in a study of T cells after yellow fever vaccination. A single record per CDR3 protein comes from TCRdb applying MiXCR to the 5' RACE reads. The profile shows about 360,000 distinct CDR3 sequences, 6.2% of them singletons. Sequenced here: PBMCs, sampled 5 days after the yellow fever booster vaccination. The receptors come from a man between 25 and 39 years old who received the YFV17D yellow fever vaccine. Both conserved end residues are part of each CDR3. The D gene is left open where the match is weak. Some rows have no size entry. The others give once, few or many, or a class for an expanded clone.

size | D | J | V | CDR3 | DNA
many | TRBD1 | TRBJ2-7 | TRBV7-8 | CASSLFSGQGDEQYF | TGTGCCAGCAGTCTATTTTCGGGACAGGGGGACGAGCAGTACTTC
NA | NA | TRBJ2-3 | TRBV7-9 | CASSLSARGVTDTQYF | TGTGCCAGCAGCTTAAGCGCCAGGGGTGTAACAGATACGCAGTATTTT
NA | NA | TRBJ2-3 | TRBV10-2 | CASSELMGMGEDTQYF | TGCGCCAGCAGTGAGTTAATGGGAATGGGAGAGGATACGCAGTATTTT
few | NA | TRBJ2-4 | TRBV7-9 | CASSPPPRIGNIQYF | TGTGCCAGCAGCCCGCCCCCAAGGATCGGCAACATTCAGTACTTC
NA | NA | TRBJ2-7 | TRBV20-1 | CSATTWDTYEQYF | TGCAGTGCCACTACCTGGGACACCTACGAGCAGTACTTC
many | TRBD2 | TRBJ2-1 | TRBV12-3/TRBV12-4 | CASSRGTGKTSGREGFF | TGTGCCAGCAGTCGGGGGACAGGGAAGACTAGCGGGAGGGAGGGGTTCTTC
few | NA | TRBJ2-7 | TRBV19 | CASRPILRGGSYEQYF | TGTGCCAGTAGACCCATTTTGCGGGGAGGCTCCTACGAGCAGTACTTC
NA | TRBD2 | TRBJ2-7 | TRBV9 | CASSVPTSGINEQYF | TGTGCCAGCAGCGTACCGACTAGCGGGATCAACGAGCAGTACTTC
many | NA | TRBJ2-1 | TRBV9 | CASSVLSRGEQFF | TGTGCCAGCAGCGTACTCTCTCGGGGTGAGCAGTTCTTC
many | NA | TRBJ1-1 | TRBV15 | CATSSGEWRGEAFF | TGTGCCACCAGCAGTGGAGAGTGGAGAGGTGAAGCTTTCTTT
few | NA | TRBJ2-5 | TRBV27 | CASTLRPGLVETQYF | TGTGCCAGCACCCTCCGGCCTGGGTTGGTGGAGACCCAGTACTTC
few | NA | TRBJ1-2 | TRBV7-2 | CASSSQGRGGYTF | TGTGCCAGCAGCTCACAGGGTCGGGGTGGCTACACCTTC
NA | NA | TRBJ2-1 | TRBV11-1 | CASSPGTGYSGTRFNEQFF | TGTGCCAGCAGTCCCGGGACAGGATACTCCGGGACTAGATTCAATGAGCAGTTCTTC
NA | NA | TRBJ2-1 | TRBV5-1 | CASSSGGTWGEQFF | TGCGCCAGCAGCTCGGGTGGCACTTGGGGCGAGCAGTTCTTC
few | NA | TRBJ2-7 | TRBV5-6 | CASSAGTHLSYEQYF | TGTGCCAGCAGCGCCGGGACGCACCTCTCCTACGAGCAGTACTTC
many | NA | TRBJ2-7 | TRBV13 | CASSLQGGGNYEQYF | TGTGCCAGCAGCCTCCAGGGGGGAGGGAACTACGAGCAGTACTTC
many | NA | TRBJ2-4 | TRBV12-3/TRBV12-4 | CASNGGLVKNIQYF | TGTGCCAGCAACGGTGGGCTAGTCAAAAACATTCAGTACTTC
few | TRBD1 | TRBJ2-1 | TRBV28 | CASSLLTGGALHEQFF | TGTGCCAGCAGTTTATTGACAGGGGGCGCTTTGCATGAGCAGTTCTTC
few | TRBD2 | TRBJ2-2 | TRBV4-3 | CASSRRLAEGTGELFF | TGCGCCAGCAGCCGAAGACTAGCGGAGGGCACCGGGGAGCTGTTTTTT
many | TRBD2 | TRBJ2-1 | TRBV5-1 | CASSATTSGLYNEQFF | TGCGCCAGCAGCGCCACTACTAGCGGACTTTACAATGAGCAGTTCTTC
NA | NA | TRBJ2-1 | TRBV7-2 | CASSLMLDPNEQFF | TGTGCCAGCAGCTTAATGCTAGATCCCAATGAGCAGTTCTTC
NA | TRBD1 | TRBJ1-1 | TRBV19 | CASRVGGTGTWGTEAFF | TGTGCCAGTAGGGTAGGCGGGACAGGAACTTGGGGCACTGAAGCTTTCTTT
few | NA | TRBJ1-2 | TRBV3-1 | CASSQIRGSYTF | TGTGCCAGCAGCCAAATCCGGGGCTCGTACACCTTC
NA | NA | TRBJ2-3 | TRBV28 | CASCQGLTDTQYF | TGTGCCAGCTGTCAGGGGCTCACAGATACGCAGTATTTT
many | NA | TRBJ2-7 | TRBV6-6 | CASSTQGYEQYF | TGTGCCAGCAGTACACAGGGTTACGAGCAGTACTTC
many | TRBD2 | TRBJ2-3 | TRBV28 | CASSLRRRLAGGVDTQYF | TGTGCCAGCAGTTTACGCCGACGACTAGCGGGAGGAGTGGATACGCAGTATTTT
many | TRBD1 | TRBJ2-6 | TRBV5-1 | CASSKGDRGNPGANVLTF | TGCGCCAGCAGCAAAGGGGACAGGGGGAACCCTGGGGCCAACGTCCTGACTTTC
NA | TRBD2 | TRBJ2-5 | TRBV11-2 | CASRGGLALGETQYF | TGTGCCAGCAGGGGGGGACTAGCGCTGGGAGAGACCCAGTACTTC
NA | TRBD1 | TRBJ2-7 | TRBV20-1 | CSAWDSLDEQYF | TGCAGTGCCTGGGACAGTCTTGACGAGCAGTACTTC
many | NA | TRBJ2-3 | TRBV24-1 | CATSDLKTGVTDTQYF | TGTGCCACCAGTGACCTGAAGACAGGAGTCACAGATACGCAGTATTTT
few | NA | TRBJ2-5 | TRBV10-3 | CATGPPGRETQYF | TGTGCCACGGGGCCCCCTGGACGAGAGACCCAGTACTTC
many | NA | TRBJ1-1 | TRBV4-2 | CASSQVTSNTEAFF | TGTGCCAGCAGCCAAGTAACTTCGAACACTGAAGCTTTCTTT
NA | NA | TRBJ2-2 | TRBV5-6 | CASSPGVLNTGELFF | TGTGCCAGCAGCCCCGGGGTCCTGAACACCGGGGAGCTGTTTTTT
many | TRBD2 | TRBJ2-1 | TRBV29-1 | CSVEGLAGADSSYNEQFF | TGCAGCGTTGAGGGACTAGCGGGGGCGGACAGCTCCTACAATGAGCAGTTCTTC
few | NA | TRBJ1-1 | TRBV20-1 | CSAARGAAGTEAFF | TGCAGTGCCGCCCGCGGGGCCGCCGGGACTGAAGCTTTCTTT
NA | NA | TRBJ1-6 | TRBV28 | CASTLQGHVDSPLHF | TGTGCCAGCACCCTCCAGGGCCACGTAGATTCACCCCTCCACTTT
NA | TRBD1 | TRBJ2-1 | TRBV12-3/TRBV12-4 | CASTSRDRGAYNEQFF | TGTGCCAGCACCTCCCGGGACAGGGGTGCCTACAATGAGCAGTTCTTC
many | TRBD1 | TRBJ2-7 | TRBV18 | CASSPLKGAYEQYF | TGTGCCAGCTCACCACTGAAGGGGGCGTATGAGCAGTACTTC
few | NA | TRBJ2-3 | TRBV2 | CASSAIEDAPSTDTQYF | TGTGCCAGCAGTGCCATAGAGGACGCACCGAGCACAGATACGCAGTATTTT
few | NA | TRBJ2-1 | TRBV11-2 | CASSLPGSGVEQFF | TGTGCCAGCAGCTTACCCGGGAGTGGGGTTGAGCAGTTCTTC
many | NA | TRBJ1-2 | TRBV12-3/TRBV12-4 | CASSLGLLGSQHGYTF | TGTGCCAGCAGTTTGGGTTTATTAGGGAGCCAACATGGCTACACCTTC
few | NA | TRBJ2-5 | TRBV11-2 | CASLGGGRETQYF | TGTGCCAGCCTCGGGGGAGGCAGGGAGACCCAGTACTTC
many | NA | TRBJ2-2 | TRBV20-1 | CSARSGNTGELFF | TGCAGTGCTAGATCGGGGAACACCGGGGAGCTGTTTTTT
many | NA | TRBJ2-1 | TRBV20-1 | CSANRGADNEQFF | TGCAGTGCTAATAGGGGGGCCGACAATGAGCAGTTCTTC
few | TRBD1 | TRBJ2-3 | TRBV14 | CASSLTGAGTDTQYF | TGTGCCAGCAGTCTAACAGGGGCCGGCACAGATACGCAGTATTTT
many | NA | TRBJ2-1 | TRBV20-1 | CSVGEQFF | TGCAGTGTGGGTGAGCAGTTCTTC
NA | TRBD1 | TRBJ2-5 | TRBV27 | CASSPRDRGQTQYF | TGTGCCAGCAGTCCCCGGGACAGGGGGCAGACCCAGTACTTC
many | NA | TRBJ2-3 | TRBV6-9 | CANIFRGTDTQYF | TGTGCCAACATCTTTCGGGGGACAGATACGCAGTATTTT
many | NA | TRBJ2-7 | TRBV6-5 | CASSSRRHSYEQYF | TGTGCCAGCAGTTCAAGAAGACACTCCTACGAGCAGTACTTC
many | NA | TRBJ1-2 | TRBV10-3 | CAIRGSLYGYTF | TGTGCCATCAGAGGCAGCCTCTATGGCTACACCTTC
NA | NA | TRBJ2-6 | TRBV7-8 | CASNPLEGLSSGANVLTF | TGTGCCAGCAACCCCCTTGAGGGGTTGAGCTCTGGGGCCAACGTCCTGACTTTC
many | TRBD2 | TRBJ2-1 | TRBV24-1 | CATRGVGSYNEQFF | TGTGCCACCCGGGGGGTGGGCTCCTACAATGAGCAGTTCTTC
few | NA | TRBJ2-5 | TRBV7-8 | CASSAGHRETQYF | TGTGCCAGCAGCGCGGGACACCGAGAGACCCAGTACTTC
many | TRBD1 | TRBJ2-5 | TRBV7-3 | CASSLWGQGEGTQYF | TGTGCCAGCAGCTTATGGGGACAGGGTGAGGGGACCCAGTACTTC